Following are 24 T cell receptor beta chains from one sample sequenced in a study of T-cell reconstitution after alpha-beta-depleted transplantation in children. Construction of the TCRbeta library involved unique molecular identifiers. From the PCR reads, TCRdb called clonotypes with MiXCR, one entry per CDR3 protein. The table records around 680,000 distinct CDR3 sequences, approximately 17% of them present only once. Source: PBMCs from the stem cell graft donor, taken from the stem cell graft. Every receptor here comes from a human donor who donated a stem cell graft to a child with acute myeloid leukemia.

V usage is TRBV5-1 and J usage is TRBJ2-7, with 7 bases aligning to TRBD1. The CDR3 extends over 13 amino acids. V was clipped by 5 bases and J by 2 bases; unmatched bases: 4. The V gene's germline CDR1 is SGHRS and CDR2 YFSETQ. The DNA for the CDR3 is TGCGCCAGCAGGCAAGGACAGGCCTACGAGCAGTACTTC. Protein product: CASRQGQAYEQYF.

The CDR3 DNA is TGTGCCAGCAGCTTAGAGGGCCGATGGAATGAGCAGTTCTTC. It yields the protein CASSLEGRWNEQFF. J is TRBJ2-1 and V is TRBV7-2; no clear D. The germline gives CDR1 SGHTA, CDR2 FQGNSA. The CDR3 totals 14 residues. V lost 1 base to trimming and J lost 7 bases, with 11 bases between them.

This clonotype was picked up many times. This sequence joins TRBV12-3 or TRBV12-4 and TRBJ2-1; TRBD2 is a possible D gene (7 bases). The CDR3 is made up of 17 amino acids. V lost 7 bases and J lost 4, with 23 bases in between. The CDR3 DNA is TGTGCCAGCACCCCTCCGGGGGGCTCGAAGAATTACAATGAGCAGTTCTTC. This translates into CASTPPGGSKNYNEQFF.

This clonotype was observed many times. This chain uses TRBV20-1 with TRBJ1-1, with a possible D match to TRBD1 (5 bases). The germline V gene has CDR1 DFQATT and CDR2 SNEGSKA (reference sequence). The V gene lost 2 bases and the J gene lost 1 base, with 11 bases spanning the gap. CDR3 length equals 14 residues. The CDR3 DNA follows: TGCAGTGCTAGAATCGGGGACCGGAACACTGAAGCTTTCTTT. Amino acids: CSARIGDRNTEAFF.

This clonotype was observed a few times. The V gene is TRBV12-5, the J gene TRBJ1-4, with D hard to call. Germline assignment: CDR1 LGHNT and CDR2 FRNRAP. The CDR3 runs to 17 residues. Trimming left V 0 bases short and J 7 bases short, with 18 bases between. The CDR3 DNA follows: TGTGCTAGTGGTTTGGTCTACCGGGCCACAGCAGTTGAAAAACTGTTTTTT. Its translation is CASGLVYRATAVEKLFF. The full variable domain, with the rest looked up from reference TRBV12-5 and TRBJ1-4, is DARVTQTPRHKVTEMGQEVTMRCQPILGHNTVFWYRQTMMQGLELLAYFRNRAPLDDSGMPKDRFSAEMPDATLATLKIQPSEPRDSAVYFCASGLVYRATAVEKLFFGSGTQLSVL.

The J gene is TRBJ1-4, the V gene TRBV9, with D possibly matching TRBD1 (5 bases). V lost 0 bases, J lost 8 bases, and 11 bases lay in between. Germline CDR1 is SGDLS and CDR2 is YYNGEE. The CDR3 loop spans 14 amino acids. CDR3 sequence (DNA): TGTGCCAGCAGCGTAGACCGTTGGGGGGAAAAACTGTTTTTT. Amino acids: CASSVDRWGEKLFF.

The V gene is TRBV12-3 or TRBV12-4, the J gene TRBJ1-2; the D is unclear. Trimming pared 8 bases from V and 8 bases from J, leaving 18 bases between. The CDR3 spans 13 residues. The CDR3, as DNA: TGTGCCAGCGGCACATCAGGAGGAAACGGCTACACCTTC. Protein sequence: CASGTSGGNGYTF.

The sample holds many counts of this clonotype. This chain joins TRBV29-1 and TRBJ2-5, with 9 bases identical to TRBD1. V trimming: 6 bases; J trimming: 1 base; junction bases outside the gene matches: 3. CDR1 is SQVTM and CDR2 is ANQGSEA in the germline V gene. The CDR3 has 13 residues. The CDR3 reads CSVTGGRQETQYF. CDR3 in DNA: TGCAGCGTCACAGGGGGCCGCCAAGAGACCCAGTACTTC.

The rearrangement links TRBV15 to TRBJ1-4; TRBD1 is a possible D gene (6 bases). Germline CDR1 reads LNHNV; CDR2 reads YYDKDF (reference sequence). The CDR3 spans 16 residues. V was trimmed by 3 bases and J by 0 bases, leaving 11 bases between them. CDR3 region: CATSRGHSATNEKLFF. CDR3 nucleotide sequence: TGTGCCACCAGCAGGGGACATAGCGCAACTAATGAAAAACTGTTTTTT.

In this sample, this clonotype turned up many times. The chain carries TRBV4-3 and TRBJ2-1; D not resolved. Per the germline V gene, CDR1 is LGHNA and CDR2 is YSLEER. V lost 0 bases and J 0 bases, leaving 9 bases between the germline ends. The CDR3 is made up of 16 amino acids. CDR3 loop: CASSQDVTNSYNEQFF. CDR3 nucleotide sequence: TGCGCCAGCAGCCAAGATGTCACCAACTCCTACAATGAGCAGTTCTTC.

J is TRBJ2-3 and V is TRBV7-2; 7 bases match TRBD2. The germline gives CDR1 SGHTA, CDR2 FQGNSA. Trimming at V came to 6 bases and at J to 4 bases, leaving 4 bases not matched to a gene. The CDR3 totals 13 residues. CDR3 bases: TGTGCCAGCAGACTCGGACTAGCAGATACGCAGTATTTT. Translated, it gives CASRLGLADTQYF.

This clonotype was seen more than once but under ten times. CDR3 in amino acids: CASSYPAQETQYF. The CDR3 coding sequence is TGTGCCAGCAGCTATCCCGCCCAGGAGACCCAGTACTTC. J is TRBJ2-5 and V is TRBV7-6; no reliable D call. CDR3 length: 13 residues. CDR1 is SGHVS, CDR2 FNYEAQ, per germline. The V and J ends lost 4 bases and 5 bases respectively, with 11 bases between them.

This clonotype was detected ten times or more. V and J are TRBV20-1 and TRBJ2-5, with D perhaps given as TRBD1 or TRBD2 (5 bases each). Trimming removed 3 bases from V and 5 bases from J, with 13 bases in between. The CDR3 runs to 13 residues. CDR1 and CDR2 from the germline V gene are DFQATT and SNEGSKA (reference sequence). The CDR3 region has the DNA TGCAGTGCTAGTGGGGGATTGGGGGAGACCCAGTACTTC. Protein product: CSASGGLGETQYF.

In its sample, this clonotype was seen a few times. The rearrangement links TRBV7-9 to TRBJ1-5; D not resolved. Per germline, CDR1 SEHNR and CDR2 FQNEAQ (reference sequence). The CDR3 has 14 amino acids. Trimming stripped 6 bases from V and 2 bases from J, with 11 bases between. The CDR3 loop reads CASSGNFGNQPQHF. In nucleotides, the CDR3 is TGTGCCAGCAGTGGAAACTTTGGCAATCAGCCCCAGCATTTT.

This clonotype appeared a few times. The chain carries TRBV5-1 and TRBJ2-2, with 7 nucleotides matching TRBD1. This CDR3 region has 14 residues. V was clipped by 3 bases and J by 2 bases; unmatched bases: 1. CDR1 SGHRS and CDR2 YFSETQ come from the germline V gene. CDR3 DNA: TGCGCCAGCAGCTGGGACAGTAACACCGGGGAGCTGTTTTTT. Translation: CASSWDSNTGELFF.

This rearrangement joins TRBV20-1 to TRBJ1-4, with a possible D match to TRBD1 (6 bases). The CDR3 runs to 15 residues. In germline, CDR1 is DFQATT, CDR2 SNEGSKA (reference sequence). V gave up 6 bases and J gave up 10 bases, with 24 bases separating them. The CDR3 DNA sequence: TGCAGTGCGAGGGGGGATCCGGGAACTTCGGGAAAACTGTTTTTT. This gives the protein CSARGDPGTSGKLFF.

This clonotype was counted between two and nine times. This chain uses TRBV6-1 with TRBJ2-7; weak D call: TRBD1 (5 bases). Trimming shortened V by 6 bases and J by 2 bases, and 11 bases separated the two germline ends. Germline lookup yields CDR1 MNHNS and CDR2 SASEGT. The CDR3 has 13 amino acids. CDR3 DNA sequence: TGTGCCAGCAGGGTACAGGTCACCTACGAGCAGTACTTC. It translates to CASRVQVTYEQYF.

The chain has TRBV4-2 and TRBJ2-2, with 10 bases that match TRBD1. The CDR3 is made up of 18 amino acids. V lost 4 bases to trimming and J lost 5 bases; unmatched junction nucleotides: 13. The V gene's germline CDR1 is LGHNA and CDR2 YNFKEQ. The CDR3 DNA is TGTGCCAGCAGCCCAGGGCCCCTTGGACAGGGGGAAACCGGGGAGCTGTTTTTT. Its translation: CASSPGPLGQGETGELFF.

The V gene is TRBV11-1, the J gene TRBJ2-7; 8 nucleotides align to TRBD1. This CDR3 spans 17 amino acids. Trimming took 5 bases from V and 2 from J; bases not matched to a gene: 14. Germline V gene sequence: CDR1 SGHAT, CDR2 FQDESV (reference sequence). The CDR3 sequence: CASSGTGPNQSPYEQYF. CDR3 coding DNA: TGTGCCAGCAGCGGGACAGGTCCGAATCAATCCCCCTACGAGCAGTACTTC.

A few counts support this clonotype. The CDR3 loop reads CSAPRPRTPTDTQYF. CDR3 coding DNA: TGCAGTGCTCCCCGGCCGCGTACCCCCACAGATACGCAGTATTTT. The chain links TRBV20-1 to TRBJ2-3; no clear D gene. The CDR3 extends over 15 amino acids. V gave up 5 bases and J gave up 2 bases, with 17 bases separating them. CDR1 DFQATT and CDR2 SNEGSKA come from the germline V gene (reference sequence).

This clonotype has ten or more counts. The V call is TRBV5-5, the J call TRBJ2-1; TRBD1 aligns across 8 bases. The germline V gene encodes CDR1 SGHKS and CDR2 YYEKEE (reference sequence). Losses at the gene ends were 4 bases for V and 3 bases for J; bases not matched to a gene: 9. CDR3 size: 16 residues. For the CDR3, the DNA is TGTGCCAGCAGCCGAGAGGGGACAGGCGACTACAATGAGCAGTTCTTC. Translated: CASSREGTGDYNEQFF.

There are many counts of this clonotype. The chain joins TRBV20-1 to TRBJ1-1; tentatively, D is TRBD1 (6 bases). The CDR3 loop spans 14 amino acids. Trimming left V 0 bases short and J 6 bases short, with 14 bases between. The germline gives CDR1 DFQATT, CDR2 SNEGSKA (reference sequence). The CDR3 DNA is TGCAGTGCTAGAGAGATAGGAGGGGGTGCTGAAGCTTTCTTT. Translated: CSAREIGGGAEAFF.

The chain carries TRBV6-1 and TRBJ2-7, with D perhaps assigned TRBD1 or TRBD2 (5 bases each). Germline CDR1 MNHNS, CDR2 SASEGT. Trimming stripped 5 bases from V and 2 bases from J, with 19 bases between. The length of the CDR3 is 16 residues. The CDR3 region is CASSPSSGTATYEQYF. The DNA for the CDR3 is TGTGCCAGCAGTCCCTCCTCGGGGACGGCTACCTACGAGCAGTACTTC.

The chain recombines TRBV6-2 or TRBV6-3 with TRBJ2-1; D is undetermined. Germline V gene data show CDR1 as MNHEY and CDR2 as SVGEGT. V was cut by 0 bases and J by 8 bases, with 5 bases left in between. The CDR3 sequence is 12 residues long. CDR3 loop: CASSYSTDEQFF. For the CDR3, the DNA is TGTGCCAGCAGTTACTCGACGGATGAGCAGTTCTTC.